This TCR beta chain came from a study of blood T cell repertoires in COVID-19 (dated by TCRdb to about 2020). In the study overall: Samples covering the acute and convalescent phases of COVID-19 were provided by collaborators in the United States, Italy and Spain. The dataset comprised deeply sampled blood TCRbeta repertoires from subjects exposed to, actively infected with, or recovered from COVID-19. Sample metadata almost always included a de-identified subject ID, COVID-19 status, age in years and sex. The repertoires were released in a freely available public database meant as a resource for research on the immune response to SARS-CoV-2. The samples were drawn from the first 160 participants of the ongoing ImmuneRACE study and from under 1,500 subjects provided by 6 global collaborators. The material from the prospective study consisted of cDNA or gDNA derived from T cells, B-cell-depleted T cells, or PBMCs. Where available, HLA class I and class II types were taken from metadata supplied by the sample provider and were not determined by assay-based typing.

Comment on this clone: It lacks a known antigen. Base quality data are lacking; no much larger clone is found one base away.

TCRbeta CDR3 regions were amplified from genomic DNA by means of the immunoSEQ Assay, a bias-controlled multiplex PCR. As for the authors' bioinformatics: The number of nucleated cells in each sample was estimated by amplification of reference gene primers within the assay. Sequence reads were collapsed and filtered to measure the absolute abundance of every unique TCRbeta CDR3 rearrangement. For each sample, productive Simpson clonality was calculated by taking the square root of Simpson's diversity index across productive rearrangements. Sourced from immuneACCESS, this table was stored by TCRdb with only in-frame sequences that have V and J called. A share of the clones is absent; for the studies checked, an unresolved V gene accounts for under half, and the remainder has no known explanation. For V, J and clone size, that table is used; D and trimming come from the DNA. The sample table shows roughly 170,000 clones, and 83% are seen once. The ten most abundant clones make up nearly 4.5% of the sample.

CDR3 length: 14 amino acids, cysteine to phenylalanine. Left in the record is the CDR3 DNA by itself, 42 bases read in frame from the first base. The germline V gene gives CDR1 as MDHEN and CDR2 as SYDVKM. The germline V end is reduced by 6 bases and the J end by 3 bases; junction bases left unmatched: 7. Participants in the prospective study were aged about 18 to 95 years, lived in 20 to 30 United States geographic areas, and enrolled through a virtual design. In the prospective study, cohorts were assigned on the basis of participant-reported clinical history obtained from a screening survey and a study questionnaire. Recovered participants in ImmuneRACE Cohort 3 were defined by two consecutive negative NP/OP PCR tests, clearance by a healthcare professional, or resolution of symptoms. In the prospective study, mobile phlebotomists collected whole blood, serum and a nasopharyngeal or oropharyngeal swab from each participant. Additional blood draws and questionnaires over an approximately two-month period could optionally be provided by prospective study participants. Blood samples from the prospective study were shipped frozen or at room temperature prior to DNA extraction.

Overall study outcomes, separate from this receptor: The amount of clinical and demographic metadata varied by source and participant and was provided uncurated.

The clonotype comes from a woman aged 45 to 65 who had recovered from COVID-19. The sequence is built from TRBV28 and TRBJ1-2; TRBD1 matches 7 bases in the middle. Sequencing was performed on PBMCs or T cells enriched from blood (not recorded which). The CDR3 region: CASRKGARDYGYTF. The DNA is TGTGCCAGCAGAAAGGGGGCTCGAGACTATGGCTACACCTTC.